This TCR beta chain emerged from a study of persistence of HIV-infected CD4 T cells. Whole-study context: Antigen stimulation activated a lower proportion of cells, more of them memory, than anti-CD3/anti-CD28 stimulation.

This was the immunoSEQ version 4 assay in survey mode. Template was genomic DNA at around 9.3 ng/uL, with up to roughly 1 ug used per sample. Some clones are missing from TCRdb's copy, which holds only in-frame ones; the method was immunoSEQ multiplex PCR. The sample records 35,000 to 50,000 clones, about 90% being singletons. Nonspecific anti-CD3/anti-CD28 bead stimulation represents the broad CD4+ T cell repertoire. CD4+ T cells upregulating both CD40 ligand and CD69 were sorted as responding cells. Adults with HIV-1 started suppressive ART while chronically infected. CD8+ T cells were removed from PBMCs prior to stimulation. This CDR3 comprises 17 residues. Germline-derived CDR1 and CDR2 are LNHDA and SQIVND (reference sequence). The V end was cut by 2 bases, the J end by 0 bases, with 14 bases between. Concerning this clone: Its antigen remains unidentified.

The chain is built from TRBV19 and TRBJ1-5; D may be TRBD1 (5 bases). The source is an adult man with HIV who was CMV-seropositive. Sample: CD4+ T cells sorted from PBMCs after approximately 20-hour stimulation, taken from a patient who received antiretroviral therapy. CDR3 bases: TGTGCCAGTAGTATATCGGGACGAGGTTATAGCAATCAGCCCCAGCATTTT. Its translation is CASSISGRGYSNQPQHF.